The 27 T cell receptor beta chains below come from one sample, sequenced in a study of cytomegalovirus exposure and HLA in healthy donors. Clones were sequenced by immunoSEQ multiplex PCR, and TCRdb holds only the in-frame ones, with some missing. Here the sample spans 150,000 or so clones, roughly 84% being singletons. The sample taken for sequencing was PBMCs. These receptors were obtained from a man aged 25 to 45 in good health and CMV-seropositive.

This chain uses TRBV5-6 with TRBJ1-2, with 7 bases lining up with TRBD1. Trimming took 3 bases from V and 7 from J; bases not matched to a gene: 6. The V gene's germline CDR1 is SGHDT and CDR2 YYEEEE. This CDR3 has 13 residues. Here the CDR3 reads CASSSTGVAGYTF. In nucleotides, the CDR3 is TGTGCCAGCAGCTCTACAGGGGTTGCTGGCTACACCTTC.

The chain carries TRBV18 and TRBJ2-7; the match to TRBD1 covers 9 bases. CDR1 is KGHSH, CDR2 LQKENI, per germline. The CDR3 extends over 15 amino acids. Trimming removed 5 bases from V and 5 bases from J; junction bases left unmatched: 10. The CDR3 here is CASSGTGTGLDEQYF. In DNA, the CDR3 is TGTGCCAGCTCAGGAACCGGGACAGGGTTGGACGAGCAGTACTTC.

This chain links TRBV5-1 with TRBJ1-2; 9 nucleotides align to TRBD1. This CDR3 has 15 amino acids. Germline CDR1 is SGHRS and CDR2 is YFSETQ. V was pared by 4 bases and J by 3 bases, with 7 bases of the junction left unmatched. This chain's CDR3 is CASSQNRGRDYGYTF. CDR3 DNA: TGCGCCAGCAGCCAGAACAGGGGGCGCGACTATGGCTACACCTTC.

This clone was detected once. The rearrangement joins TRBV28 to TRBJ2-3; a possible D gene is TRBD1 (5 bases). Trimming stripped 3 bases from V and 5 bases from J, with 12 bases between. This CDR3 is 14 amino acids long. Germline-derived CDR1 and CDR2 are MDHEN and SYDVKM. As DNA, the CDR3 is TGTGCCAGCAGTTTCGACAGCCCCCGAGATACGCAGTATTTT. Amino acids: CASSFDSPRDTQYF.

The chain employs TRBV15 and TRBJ1-1; unclear D gene. The CDR3 has 14 amino acids. The germline V gene encodes CDR1 LNHNV and CDR2 YYDKDF (reference sequence). The CDR3 protein is CATLQAGVPSEAFF. The DNA for the CDR3 is TGTGCAACTCTGCAGGCAGGCGTACCTTCTGAAGCTTTCTTT.

The rearrangement uses TRBV5-1 and TRBJ2-2, with D hard to call. The ends were cut back, 0 bases at V and 4 bases at J, with 10 bases in the middle. The CDR3 extends over 15 amino acids. Per the germline V gene, CDR1 is SGHRS and CDR2 is YFSETQ. The chain's CDR3 is CASSLVSWSTGELFF. The CDR3 DNA sequence: TGCGCCAGCAGCTTGGTTTCCTGGAGCACCGGGGAGCTGTTTTTT.

About this clone itself: Distinct nucleotide sequences in the sample also encode this CDR3. Here the CDR3 DNA reads TGTGCCAGCAGTGAGACAGGGAACACTGAAGCTTTCTTT. This gives the protein CASSETGNTEAFF. The chain recombines TRBV6-1 with TRBJ1-1, with a tentative D call TRBD1 (6 bases). Trimming left V 3 bases short and J 1 base short, with 6 bases between. The CDR3 consists of 13 residues. Per the germline V gene, CDR1 is MNHNS and CDR2 is SASEGT.

The V and J genes are TRBV18 and TRBJ1-1; 7 positions match TRBD1. This CDR3 is built from 14 residues. Per germline, CDR1 KGHSH and CDR2 LQKENI. Trimming removed 3 bases from V and 3 bases from J; junction bases left unmatched: 4. CDR3 in DNA: TGTGCCAGCTCACCCCGGGACAGAGACACTGAAGCTTTCTTT. Translating gives CASSPRDRDTEAFF.

This clone appeared once. V gene TRBV15 combines with J gene TRBJ2-7, with 9 nucleotides matching TRBD1. V gave up 3 bases and J gave up 4 bases; unmatched junction bases: 13. Germline CDR1 reads LNHNV; CDR2 reads YYDKDF (reference sequence). This CDR3 region has 17 residues. The CDR3, as DNA: TGTGCCACCAGCAGGCTTCCCGGGACAGGGTCAGATTACGAGCAGTACTTC. This codes for CATSRLPGTGSDYEQYF.

CDR3 residues: CASSSERITDTQYF. The CDR3, as DNA: TGCGCCAGCAGCTCGGAGAGAATCACAGATACGCAGTATTTT. The gene calls are TRBV5-1 and TRBJ2-3; D not resolved. V lost 3 bases and J lost 2, with 10 bases in between. The CDR3 runs to 14 residues. Germline values: CDR1 SGHRS, CDR2 YFSETQ.

This clone occurred a few times. The chain has TRBV9 and TRBJ1-2; 12 nucleotides line up with TRBD1. In germline, CDR1 is SGDLS, CDR2 YYNGEE. V gave up 4 bases and J gave up 8 bases; unmatched junction bases: 6. This CDR3 has 14 residues. The CDR3 DNA follows: TGTGCCAGCAGCCCAGGGACAGGGGGCCGCGGCTACACCTTC. Translation gives CASSPGTGGRGYTF. The full variable domain, with the rest looked up from reference TRBV9 and TRBJ1-2, is DSGVTQTPKHLITATGQRVTLRCSPRSGDLSVYWYQQSLDQGLQFLIQYYNGEERAKGNILERFSAQQFPDLHSELNLSSLELGDSALYFCASSPGTGGRGYTFGSGTRLTVV.

Only a few counts were recorded for this clone. The CDR3, as DNA: TGTGCCACCCCGGACAGGGCGGGAGGCTACACCTTC. Translated: CATPDRAGGYTF. The chain couples TRBV15 to TRBJ1-2; 8 bases agree with TRBD1. The CDR3 length is 12 residues. The germline V gene has CDR1 LNHNV and CDR2 YYDKDF (reference sequence). V lost 8 bases and J lost 8; bases outside the gene matches: 7.

This chain uses TRBV7-9 with TRBJ1-4; D remains unclear. Germline values: CDR1 SEHNR, CDR2 FQNEAQ (reference sequence). The CDR3 loop spans 14 amino acids. With 4 bases removed from V and 0 bases from J, the gap between germline ends came to 6 bases. CDR3 sequence reads: CASSYQATNEKLFF. CDR3 sequence (DNA): TGTGCCAGCAGCTACCAGGCAACTAATGAAAAACTGTTTTTT. Filled out from reference TRBV7-9 and TRBJ1-4, the complete variable domain reads DTGVSQNPRHKITKRGQNVTFRCDPISEHNRLYWYRQTLGQGPEFLTYFQNEAQLEKSRLLSDRFSAERPKGSFSTLEIQRTEQGDSAMYLCASSYQATNEKLFFGSGTQLSVL.

The chain uses TRBV11-3 and TRBJ2-5, with TRBD2 matching 8 bases. The CDR3 has 15 amino acids. CDR1 SGHNT and CDR2 YENEEA come from the germline V gene. The V gene end was trimmed by 5 bases and the J gene end by 2 bases; junction bases not matched to a gene: 7. This CDR3 is CASSPLAGPQETQYF. CDR3 nucleotide sequence: TGTGCCAGCAGCCCCTTAGCGGGGCCACAAGAGACCCAGTACTTC.

The gene calls are TRBV7-2 and TRBJ2-3; D is uncertain. The CDR3 totals 14 residues. V was trimmed by 3 bases and J by 0 bases, leaving 7 bases between them. Per the germline V gene, CDR1 is SGHTA and CDR2 is FQGNSA. CDR3 bases: TGTGCCAGCAGCTTGGCTAGGAGCACAGATACGCAGTATTTT. Translated: CASSLARSTDTQYF.

The CDR3 DNA follows: TGCGCCAGCAGCCGCAGGGGGCGAGAAGGCTACACCTTC. Amino acid sequence: CASSRRGREGYTF. The rearrangement links TRBV4-3 to TRBJ1-2; 8 bases line up with TRBD1. Germline-derived CDR1 and CDR2 are LGHNA and YSLEER. CDR3 size: 13 residues. V was clipped by 4 bases and J by 8 bases; unmatched bases: 6.

This clone was seen only once. The chain couples TRBV6-5 to TRBJ2-7; TRBD1 might be the D (5 bases). CDR3 length: 13 residues. V dropped 7 bases and J dropped 3 bases, with 13 bases sitting between them. Germline assignment: CDR1 MNHEY and CDR2 SVGAGI. CDR3 in DNA: TGTGCCAGCACTGGGGCTCACGGCTACGAGCAGTACTTC. This sequence encodes CASTGAHGYEQYF.

The chain combines TRBV7-2 with TRBJ1-1, with 8 bases fitting TRBD1. With 2 bases clipped from V and 5 bases from J, the junction kept 7 bases outside the gene matches. Germline V gene data show CDR1 as SGHTA and CDR2 as FQGNSA. CDR3 length equals 15 residues. For the CDR3, the DNA is TGTGCCAGCAGCTTAAACAGGGGGAGTCTTACTGAAGCTTTCTTT. Amino acid sequence: CASSLNRGSLTEAFF.

Here the CDR3 reads CASSQQAGSTDTQYF. In DNA form, the CDR3 reads TGTGCCAGCTCACAACAAGCGGGAAGCACAGATACGCAGTATTTT. V gene TRBV18 combines with J gene TRBJ2-3; 7 positions agree with TRBD2. V was pared by 4 bases and J by 0 bases, with 4 bases of the junction left unmatched. There are 15 residues in the CDR3. Germline lookup yields CDR1 KGHSH and CDR2 LQKENI.

This chain connects TRBV20-1 to TRBJ1-2; a possible D gene is TRBD1 (6 bases). CDR1 and CDR2 (germline): DFQATT, SNEGSKA (reference sequence). This CDR3 region has 11 residues. The CDR3 bases are TGCAGCGCCAGGGGATCCTATGGCTACACCTTC. Its translation: CSARGSYGYTF.

This chain connects TRBV11-2 to TRBJ2-7, with D possibly TRBD2 on 5 matching bases. Germline V lookup: CDR1 SGHAT, CDR2 FQNNGV. This CDR3 spans 14 amino acids. V dropped 2 bases and J dropped 7 bases, with 15 bases sitting between them. The CDR3 here is CASSLPLASTEQYF. The CDR3 DNA sequence: TGTGCCAGCAGCTTACCGCTAGCCAGTACTGAGCAGTACTTC.

The CDR3 DNA sequence: TGCGCCAGCAGCTTAATGACCGGGACAGGCTACGAGCAGTACTTC. It specifies CASSLMTGTGYEQYF. The chain carries TRBV5-1 and TRBJ2-7; 8 bases match TRBD1. CDR1 and CDR2 (germline): SGHRS, YFSETQ. Unmatched junction bases numbered 7, after V lost 2 bases and J lost 3 bases. The CDR3 runs to 15 residues.

Here the CDR3 reads CASPRNSGGPVDTQYF. The CDR3 region has the DNA TGTGCCAGCCCCCGTAATAGCGGGGGGCCCGTGGATACGCAGTATTTT. J is TRBJ2-3 and V is TRBV2, with TRBD2 identical over 10 bases. V lost 8 bases and J lost 6; bases outside the gene matches: 14. CDR3 length equals 16 residues. Germline V CDR1 and CDR2: SNHLY, FYNNEI.

CDR3 nucleotide sequence: TGTGCCAGCAGGAACAACAGACCCCCAACTAATGAAAAACTGTTTTTT. It is translated as CASRNNRPPTNEKLFF. V gene TRBV6-6 combines with J gene TRBJ1-4, with D hard to call. This CDR3 spans 16 amino acids. Trimming took 6 bases from V and 0 from J, leaving 14 bases between them. CDR1 and CDR2 (germline): MNHNY, SVGAGI (reference sequence).

To note about this clone: The junction differs from germline at one of its ends, possibly a read error. V and J are TRBV2 and TRBJ2-7, with 11 bases lining up with TRBD1. There are 11 residues in the CDR3. Germline lookup yields CDR1 SNHLY and CDR2 FYNNEI. The CDR3 DNA sequence: TGTGCCAGCAAAGGATGGGACAGGGGGACCTTC. The encoded protein is CASKGWDRGTF. Supplemented by reference TRBV2 and TRBJ2-7, the full variable domain reads EPEVTQTPSHQVTQMGQEVILRCVPISNHLYFYWYRQILGQKVEFLVSFYNNEISEKSEIFDDQFSVERPDGSNFTLKIRSTKLEDSAMYFCASKGWDRGTFGPGTRLTVT.

This clone came up once. This chain uses TRBV7-7 with TRBJ2-2; 10 nucleotides align to TRBD2. The CDR3 is made up of 15 amino acids. CDR1 SSHAT and CDR2 FNYEAQ come from the germline V gene (reference sequence). In nucleotides, the CDR3 is TGTGCTATCTCTAGCGGGAGTGGAATCGTCGGGGAGCTGTTTTTT. Translating it yields CAISSGSGIVGELFF.

This clone was counted only a few times. The genes are TRBV29-1 and TRBJ2-1, with TRBD2 matching 15 bases. After removal of 4 bases from V and 5 bases from J, the junction contained 12 bases not matched to a gene. Germline assignment: CDR1 SQVTM and CDR2 ANQGSEA. CDR3 length: 18 residues. The CDR3 protein is CSVGGLAGGTPIHNEQFF. The CDR3 bases are TGCAGCGTTGGGGGACTAGCGGGAGGTACACCCATTCACAATGAGCAGTTCTTC.